This section outlines one T cell receptor (beta chain) sequence together with its context. Antigen unknown. This record comes from a study of T cell responses to AZD1222 COVID-19 vaccine. Study observations and caveats: White British ancestry dominated among donors, who included more females, and clonal diversity was possibly underestimated.

Profiled with immunoSEQ multiplex PCR; TCRdb holds only in-frame clones, not every one. The sample shows under 150,000 clones, 65% to 90% of them seen only once. The CDR3 consists of 13 residues. V shed 6 bases, J shed 5 bases, and the junction held 4 bases outside the gene matches. Germline V gives CDR1 MNHEY, CDR2 SVGAGI. The input for sequencing was peripheral blood, taken 28 days after the second AZD1222 dose. The V call is TRBV6-5, the J call TRBJ1-2, with 9 bases matching TRBD1. This clonotype was obtained from an adult who received the AZD1222 COVID-19 vaccine. The CDR3: CASRKGQGYGYTF. In nucleotides, the CDR3 is TGTGCCAGCAGAAAGGGACAGGGATATGGCTACACCTTC.